In this sample, the clone carrying this T cell receptor (beta chain) turned up many times. Its antigen remains unidentified. TCRdb analysed the PCR reads with MiXCR anew, one entry per CDR3 protein. Among about 320,000 distinct CDR3 sequences listed, about 21% were seen once. Between the trimmed V and J ends, which lost 4 bases and 4 bases, there was a span of 15 bases. In germline, CDR1 is SGHRS, CDR2 YFSETQ. The CDR3 is 14 residues long. This sample stems from a study of molecular identifiers for immune sequencing clone quantification. Regarding the study as a whole: Highly expanded clone sizes could end up underestimated if a barcode were shared by identical TCR molecules.

The receptor was isolated from a human donor in good health. Some libraries in this study had Jurkat cell RNA spiked in. The chain employs TRBV5-1 and TRBJ2-7, with D unclear. Sequenced: naive CD8+ T cells from blood, with Jurkat cell RNA spiked in. Subset described: FACS-sorted CD8+CD4-CCR7+CD45RA+ naive T cells. CDR3 bases: TGCGCCAGCAGCCTGGGGTTGCCGACTTACGAGCAGTACTTC. Encoded protein: CASSLGLPTYEQYF.